This entry lists 14 T cell receptor beta chains sequenced from one sample in a study of vaccination effects on CD4 cells after COVID-19. TCRdb's table, derived via immunoSEQ multiplex PCR, lists solely in-frame clones and lacks some. The sample records 60,000 to 90,000 clones, approximately 81% being singletons. ViraFEST expansion of antigen-specific CD4+ T cells with viral peptide pools preceded sequencing. Cells that had been cultured for roughly eleven days were the source of isolated CD4+ T cells. The cohort was immunized with two doses of either the BNT162b2 or mRNA-1273 vaccine. For these TCRs, the target antigens are not known. Material: CD4+ T cells from PBMCs cultured with HCoV-229E spike peptides, obtained after COVID-19 vaccination. The receptors here all came from a human donor who received a COVID-19 vaccine.

The chain links TRBV14 to TRBJ2-1; D is unresolved. The CDR3 has 19 residues. Between the trimmed V and J ends, which lost 0 bases and 1 base, there was a span of 19 bases. CDR1 is SGHDN, CDR2 FVKESK, per germline. The CDR3 sequence is CASSQDISKQPRSYNEQFF. The CDR3 DNA sequence: TGTGCCAGCAGCCAAGATATTTCTAAACAGCCCAGGTCCTACAATGAGCAGTTCTTC.

This clone appeared a few times. V is TRBV2 and J is TRBJ2-5; the match to TRBD2 covers 8 bases. CDR3 length: 16 amino acids. Losses at the gene ends were 0 bases for V and 2 bases for J; bases not matched to a gene: 5. Germline CDR1 SNHLY, CDR2 FYNNEI. The CDR3 reads CASSEAWRGAQETQYF. For the CDR3, the DNA is TGTGCCAGCAGTGAAGCCTGGCGGGGGGCGCAAGAGACCCAGTACTTC.

The rearrangement joins TRBV7-9 to TRBJ2-5, with a tentative D call TRBD2 (6 bases). Germline V lookup: CDR1 SEHNR, CDR2 FQNEAQ (reference sequence). The CDR3 has 14 amino acids. V lost 5 bases, J lost 7 bases, and 17 bases lay in between. The DNA for the CDR3 is TGTGCCAGCAGCCTCCAAGGGACTGGGGGGACCCAGTACTTC. It yields the protein CASSLQGTGGTQYF.

V and J are TRBV12-5 and TRBJ2-2, with 11 bases aligning to TRBD1. The CDR3 runs 15 residues. Germline V CDR1 and CDR2: LGHNT, FRNRAP. V shed 6 bases and J 5 bases; nucleotides not matched to a gene: 5. The CDR3 DNA follows: TGTGCTAGTGGCCGGGGGACAGGGGGGACCGGGGAGCTGTTTTTT. Translating gives CASGRGTGGTGELFF.

This clone appeared a few times. CDR3 protein: CASSPVQAGLNQPQHF. DNA for the CDR3: TGTGCCAGCTCACCAGTTCAGGCAGGCCTGAATCAGCCCCAGCATTTT. V gene TRBV18 combines with J gene TRBJ1-5; D is uncertain. V was pared by 2 bases and J by 4 bases, with 15 bases between. The germline V gene encodes CDR1 KGHSH and CDR2 LQKENI. The CDR3 covers 16 residues.

This chain uses TRBV14 with TRBJ2-7; possible D gene TRBD1, 5 bases. The V gene's germline CDR1 is SGHDN and CDR2 FVKESK. The V and J ends lost 3 bases and 4 bases respectively, with 10 bases between them. CDR3 size: 13 residues. This chain's CDR3 is CASSQMGLYEQYV. CDR3 coding DNA: TGTGCCAGCAGCCAGATGGGGCTGTACGAGCAGTACGTC.

The chain joins TRBV6-1 to TRBJ1-2; D unresolved. V was cut by 1 base and J by 7 bases, with 4 bases left in between. Germline V gene data show CDR1 as MNHNS and CDR2 as SASEGT. The CDR3 sequence is 11 residues long. The CDR3 nucleotides are TGTGCCAGCAGTGAAGGGGGTGGCTACACCTTC. This translates into CASSEGGGYTF.

This rearrangement joins TRBV5-1 to TRBJ2-2; D may be TRBD1 (6 bases). The V and J ends lost 3 bases and 9 bases respectively, with 15 bases between them. This CDR3 comprises 14 residues. Germline assignment: CDR1 SGHRS and CDR2 YFSETQ. CDR3 region: CASSSLDSSRELFF. In nucleotides, the CDR3 is TGCGCCAGCAGCTCTTTGGACAGCAGTAGGGAGCTGTTTTTT.

This sequence joins TRBV15 and TRBJ2-7; maybe TRBD1 (5 bases). This CDR3 has 14 residues. The germline V gene encodes CDR1 LNHNV and CDR2 YYDKDF (reference sequence). V was cut by 0 bases and J by 5 bases, with 11 bases left in between. This chain's CDR3 is CATSRDIGADEQYV. CDR3 nucleotides: TGTGCCACCAGCAGAGATATAGGGGCCGACGAGCAGTACGTC.

This clone was detected a few times. The chain carries TRBV24-1 and TRBJ1-2; perhaps TRBD1 as D (5 bases). The germline gives CDR1 KGHDR, CDR2 SFDVKD. V lost 4 bases and J lost 7, with 15 bases in between. The CDR3 sequence is 14 residues long. The DNA for the CDR3 is TGTGCCACCAGTGACCCCGGACTGGGGGGTGGCTACACCTTC. Protein product: CATSDPGLGGGYTF.

The rearrangement joins TRBV2 to TRBJ1-5; 8 nucleotides line up with TRBD1. Trimming removed 5 bases from V and 7 bases from J; junction bases left unmatched: 10. The CDR3 has 15 residues. Germline lookup yields CDR1 SNHLY and CDR2 FYNNEI. The CDR3 nucleotides are TGTGCCAGCAGTCCTACTGGACAGGGTAAACAGCCCCAGCATTTT. Protein product: CASSPTGQGKQPQHF.

This clone was observed once. This chain connects TRBV24-1 to TRBJ2-3, with D possibly matching TRBD2 (6 bases). V lost 5 bases and J lost 1, with 15 bases in between. This CDR3 is built from 16 residues. In germline, CDR1 is KGHDR, CDR2 SFDVKD. The CDR3 DNA follows: TGTGCCACCAGTGGGCGGACTACTTCGGGCACAGATACGCAGTATTTT. Residues: CATSGRTTSGTDTQYF.

The chain is built from TRBV28 and TRBJ2-3; 8 bases fit TRBD2. The V and J ends lost 4 bases and 4 bases, in that order; junction bases with no gene match: 4. The CDR3 totals 14 residues. Germline loops: CDR1 MDHEN, CDR2 SYDVKM. The CDR3 DNA reads as TGTGCCAGCAGTTCGGGGGGGTACGCAGATACGCAGTATTTT. It yields the protein CASSSGGYADTQYF. The full variable domain, in which reference TRBV28 and TRBJ2-3 provide the parts outside the CDR3, is DVKVTQSSRYLVKRTGEKVFLECVQDMDHENMFWYRQDPGLGLRLIYFSYDVKMKEKGDIPEGYSVSREKKERFSLILESASTNQTSMYLCASSSGGYADTQYFGPGTRLTVL.

The V and J genes are TRBV18 and TRBJ1-5; TRBD1 is a possible D gene (6 bases). The germline CDR1 and CDR2 sequences are KGHSH and LQKENI. V shed 8 bases and J shed 3 bases, with 11 bases lying between them. The CDR3 has 13 amino acids. The CDR3 sequence is CASNGGANQPQHF. The CDR3, as DNA: TGTGCCAGCAACGGGGGCGCCAATCAGCCCCAGCATTTT.